These 8 T cell receptor beta chains were sequenced from one sample in a study of blood T cell repertoires in COVID-19. Only in-frame clones appear in the TCRdb table, and some are missing; sequencing was by immunoSEQ multiplex PCR. Here the sample spans roughly 80,000 clones, around 90% being singletons. Specimen: peripheral blood. Source of these receptors: a woman older than 75 with active or convalescent COVID-19.

CDR3 amino acids: CASSYPKGKMQFF. CDR3 DNA: TGTGCCAGCAGTTACCCGAAGGGGAAAATGCAGTTCTTC. V gene TRBV6-2 or TRBV6-3 combines with J gene TRBJ2-1; D is perhaps TRBD1 (5 bases). Germline-derived CDR1 and CDR2 are MNHEY and SVGEGT. The ends were cut back, 2 bases at V and 12 bases at J, with 14 bases in the middle. CDR3 size: 13 residues.

The V and J genes are TRBV28 and TRBJ2-5; 7 bases line up with TRBD2. After removal of 6 bases from V and 2 bases from J, the junction contained 6 bases not matched to a gene. CDR1 is MDHEN, CDR2 SYDVKM, per germline. The CDR3 is made up of 14 amino acids. For the CDR3, the DNA is TGTGCCAGCAGCATGGGGGGGGGTCAAGAGACCCAGTACTTC. Its protein is CASSMGGGQETQYF.

This clone was seen a single time. The gene calls are TRBV5-4 and TRBJ2-5, with TRBD2 identical over 12 bases. Germline CDR1 and CDR2: SGHNT and YYREEE (reference sequence). V gave up 3 bases and J gave up 5 bases; unmatched junction bases: 5. The CDR3 extends over 15 amino acids. The CDR3 DNA is TGTGCCAGCAGCTCGCCTAGCGGGGGGGCTGAGACCCAGTACTTC. Protein product: CASSSPSGGAETQYF.

The chain uses TRBV28 and TRBJ1-2, with D perhaps matching TRBD1 (6 bases). The germline V gene encodes CDR1 MDHEN and CDR2 SYDVKM. This CDR3 region has 17 residues. V shed 5 bases and J shed 3 bases, with 22 bases lying between them. As DNA, the CDR3 is TGTGCCAGCAGTGCGCCCGGACAGACCGCCCGGGACTATGGCTACACCTTC. Translating it yields CASSAPGQTARDYGYTF.

V is TRBV28 and J is TRBJ1-2; D not resolved. Trimming took 2 bases from V and 3 from J, leaving 16 bases between them. Germline CDR1 MDHEN, CDR2 SYDVKM. The CDR3 extends over 16 amino acids. The CDR3, as DNA: TGTGCCAGCAGTTTAAGTACTAACCGCGGTTACTATGGCTACACCTTC. It is translated as CASSLSTNRGYYGYTF.

This clone was observed once. The chain employs TRBV6-5 and TRBJ2-3; 9 bases are shared with TRBD2. Germline CDR1 and CDR2: MNHEY and SVGAGI. Trimming at V came to 0 bases and at J to 6 bases, leaving 7 bases not matched to a gene. The CDR3 runs 16 residues. The CDR3 DNA sequence: TGTGCCAGCAGTTACTCGGGCGGGGGGGCCCTCGATACGCAGTATTTT. Encoded protein: CASSYSGGGALDTQYF.

The rearrangement joins TRBV18 to TRBJ1-3; D gene unclear. CDR1 KGHSH and CDR2 LQKENI come from the germline V gene. V lost 2 bases and J 6 bases, leaving 14 bases between the germline ends. The CDR3 runs 15 residues. The DNA for the CDR3 is TGTGCCAGCTCACCAGAGGATGGCATTCCAAACACCATATATTTT. Amino acid sequence: CASSPEDGIPNTIYF.

Points on this clone: Other nucleotide sequences in the sample specify the same CDR3. This sequence joins TRBV7-8 and TRBJ2-7, with 7 positions matching TRBD2. The CDR3 covers 13 residues. V lost 5 bases and J lost 2; bases outside the gene matches: 3. Germline V gives CDR1 SGHVS, CDR2 FQNEAQ. The CDR3 DNA reads TGTGCCAGCAGCCGACGGGGGGCCTACGAGCAGTACTTC. This translates into CASSRRGAYEQYF.